These 4 T cell receptor beta chains came from one sample sequenced in a study of a mutant IDH1 vaccine in newly diagnosed glioma (TCRdb year 2021). Receptor amplification or capture employed the immunoSEQ multiplex PCR assay. Entries here come from immuneACCESS through TCRdb and include only in-frame sequences with V and J called. Some clones fail to appear in such tables; in the studies checked, an unresolved V gene covers under half of the shortfall, and the cause of the remainder is unknown. For this sample there are about 46,000 clones; about 83% appear just once. Approximately 2% of the sample rests with the top ten. In the paper's terms, the time point label means: baseline, week 1 (first vaccination visit). According to the study, the label for this sample's treatment or condition signals: pre-vaccination baseline after standard-of-care therapy. Sequencing was performed on PBMCs, taken from a glioma patient treated with radiotherapy, temozolomide or both. These receptors were taken from a middle-aged woman with glioma.

The chain uses TRBV9 and TRBJ2-1; 8 nucleotides line up with TRBD2. The V gene end was trimmed by 3 bases and the J gene end by 0 bases; junction bases not matched to a gene: 8. The CDR3 extends over 17 amino acids. Looked up from germline, CDR1 is SGDLS and CDR2 is YYNGEE. The CDR3 spells CASSEDGGASSYNEQFF. The CDR3 DNA reads as TGTGCCAGCAGCGAGGACGGGGGGGCTAGCTCCTACAATGAGCAGTTCTTC.

By share of the sample, this clone is medium-sized. The chain links TRBV7-9 to TRBJ2-7; 8 bases are a match to TRBD1. The germline gives CDR1 SEHNR, CDR2 FQNEAQ (reference sequence). The CDR3 is 18 amino acids. V lost 0 bases and J lost 7; bases outside the gene matches: 17. CDR3 coding DNA: TGTGCCAGCAGCTTAGCTCTTCGCACGGCCACAGGGGGAGAAGAGCAGTACTTC. Encoded protein: CASSLALRTATGGEEQYF.

The chain's CDR3 is CASSLVAWHTKETQYF. CDR3 DNA: TGCGCCAGCAGCTTGGTCGCCTGGCACACTAAAGAGACCCAGTACTTC. This sequence joins TRBV5-1 and TRBJ2-5; D is unresolved. Germline V lookup: CDR1 SGHRS, CDR2 YFSETQ. V was cut by 0 bases and J by 3 bases, with 15 bases left in between. CDR3 length equals 16 residues.

This chain connects TRBV7-6 to TRBJ2-2; no definite D call. The CDR3 sequence is 15 residues long. Germline values: CDR1 SGHVS, CDR2 FNYEAQ. Trimming stripped 5 bases from V and 2 bases from J, with 12 bases between. CDR3 residues: CASSPSAPNTGELFF. For the CDR3, the DNA is TGTGCCAGCAGCCCTAGTGCTCCTAACACCGGGGAGCTGTTTTTT.